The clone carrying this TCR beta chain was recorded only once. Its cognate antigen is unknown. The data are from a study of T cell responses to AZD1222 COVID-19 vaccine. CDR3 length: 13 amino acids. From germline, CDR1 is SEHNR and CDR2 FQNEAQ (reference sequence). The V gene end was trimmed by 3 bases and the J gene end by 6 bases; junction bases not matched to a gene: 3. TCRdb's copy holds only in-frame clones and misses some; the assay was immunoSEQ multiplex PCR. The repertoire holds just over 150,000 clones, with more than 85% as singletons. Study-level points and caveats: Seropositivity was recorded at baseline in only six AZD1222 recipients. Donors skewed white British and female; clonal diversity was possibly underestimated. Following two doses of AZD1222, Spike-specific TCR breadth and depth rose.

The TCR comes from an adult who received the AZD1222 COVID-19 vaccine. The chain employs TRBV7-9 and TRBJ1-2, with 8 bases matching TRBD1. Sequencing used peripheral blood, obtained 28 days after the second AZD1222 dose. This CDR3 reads CASSLTGEDGYTF. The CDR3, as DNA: TGTGCCAGCAGCTTGACAGGGGAGGATGGCTACACCTTC.